This T cell receptor (beta chain) was sequenced in a study of blood T cell repertoires in COVID-19 (dated by TCRdb to 2018 to 2021). For context, the study as a whole: Samples covering the acute and convalescent phases of COVID-19 were provided by collaborators in the United States, Italy and Spain. The material from the prospective study consisted of cDNA or gDNA derived from T cells, B-cell-depleted T cells, or PBMCs. Deeply sampled blood TCRbeta repertoires from subjects exposed to, actively infected with, or recovered from COVID-19 were included in the dataset. The repertoires were released in a freely available public database intended as a resource for research on the immune response to SARS-CoV-2. Samples came from the ongoing ImmuneRACE study (first 160 participants) plus 1,254 subjects from 6 global collaborators. Sample metadata almost always included a de-identified subject ID, COVID-19 status, age in years and sex. Where available, HLA class I and class II types were taken from metadata supplied by the sample provider and were not determined by assay-based typing.

General conclusions and limits of the study: How much clinical and demographic metadata was included differed by source and by participant, and the metadata was provided uncurated.

Taken from cysteine to phenylalanine, the CDR3 has 15 residues. Just the 45-base CDR3 DNA is kept, in frame starting at base 1. From a lookup of the germline V gene, CDR1 and CDR2 are SNHLY and FYNNEI. Germline trimming amounts to 8 bases on V and 7 bases on J, with 6 as the count of junction bases outside the gene matches. One collaborating source in Seattle enrolled patients while the patients were actively infected and followed the patients over time throughout the course of disease. The collaborating institutions used their own protocols to collect whole blood in K2EDTA tubes. For TCRbeta analysis, collaborators shipped samples as frozen whole blood, isolated PBMCs, or DNA extracted from either of those sample types. The immunoSEQ Assay, a bias-controlled multiplex PCR, was used to amplify TCRbeta CDR3 regions from genomic DNA. Per the original workflow: Nucleated cell counts per sample were estimated from amplification of reference gene primers within the assay. Sequence reads were collapsed and filtered to measure the absolute abundance of every unique TCRbeta CDR3 rearrangement. For each sample, productive Simpson clonality was calculated as the square root of Simpson's diversity index across productive rearrangements. TCRdb mirrors the immuneACCESS table, restricted to in-frame sequences. Some clones are absent from its copies; in checked studies, under half trace to an unresolved V gene, and the reason for the others is unknown. That table is the source of V, J and clone size, and D and trimming were worked out from the DNA. For this sample the table gives hundreds of thousands of clones, of which around 88% were detected only once. Clones ranked in the top ten supply roughly 6% of the sample.

This clone was observed a handful of times. It has no known antigen specificity. The sample holds no much larger clone one base away, and base qualities are not on file. The V gene is TRBV2 and the J gene is TRBJ2-1; 15 central nucleotides agree with TRBD2. Material for sequencing was peripheral blood. The receptor comes from a woman younger than 45 with COVID-19, enrolled during active disease. CDR3 region: CASRPGTSGRNEQFF. The DNA sequence is TGTGCCAGCCGTCCCGGGACTAGCGGGAGGAATGAGCAGTTCTTC.